Presented here are 7 T cell receptor beta chains from one specimen sequenced in a study of identical twins (TCRdb year 2016). Library generation was performed with 5' RACE. This sample was sequenced with an Illumina HiSeq 2000. TCRdb trimmed the raw reads at Q25, called clones with MiXCR and kept productive beta chains. Rows with one shared CDR3 protein collapse into an entry with the most common genes and DNA. Counted in this sample were about 1.7 million distinct CDR3 sequences; about 32% of them appeared once. The top ten constitute around 0.3% of the sample. Sequencing used cord blood. Receptor source: a newborn girl in good health.

This clonotype was counted between two and nine times. V and J are TRBV6-1 and TRBJ1-2; 8 bases fit TRBD1. Trimming removed 2 bases from V and 0 bases from J; junction bases left unmatched: 5. This CDR3 is 16 amino acids long. Germline V gene lookup returns CDR1 MNHNS and CDR2 SASEGT. CDR3 region: CASSELGQAANYGYTF. The CDR3 DNA reads as TGTGCCAGCAGTGAATTGGGACAGGCAGCTAACTATGGCTACACCTTC.

This clonotype was found many times. The chain has TRBV29-1 and TRBJ2-3; no firm D call. Trimming left V 5 bases short and J 0 bases short, with 6 bases between. Germline loops: CDR1 SQVTM, CDR2 ANQGSEA. There are 12 residues in the CDR3. The CDR3 sequence is CSVQFSTDTQYF. The CDR3, as DNA: TGCAGCGTTCAGTTCAGCACAGATACGCAGTATTTT.

This clonotype was observed a handful of times. The V call is TRBV4-2, the J call TRBJ2-5, with TRBD2 matching over 9 bases. This CDR3 is 16 amino acids long. V shed 4 bases and J 11 bases; nucleotides not matched to a gene: 17. Germline V lookup: CDR1 LGHNA, CDR2 YNFKEQ. This CDR3 is CASSPTTSGFYNEQYF. The CDR3 nucleotides are TGTGCCAGCAGCCCAACTACTAGCGGGTTTTACAATGAGCAGTACTTC.

V and J are TRBV20-1 and TRBJ2-1, with D perhaps matching TRBD1 or TRBD2 (5 bases each). Germline assignment: CDR1 DFQATT and CDR2 SNEGSKA (reference sequence). V lost 5 bases to trimming and J lost 5 bases, with 13 bases between them. CDR3 length: 13 residues. CDR3 protein: CSAWGSLHNEQFF. The CDR3, as DNA: TGCAGTGCTTGGGGGAGTCTCCACAATGAGCAGTTCTTC.

The chain couples TRBV29-1 to TRBJ2-3; D gene ambiguous. Germline CDR1 SQVTM, CDR2 ANQGSEA. The V and J ends lost 6 bases and 4 bases respectively, with 5 bases between them. The CDR3 has 10 residues. This CDR3 reads CSVLADTQYF. The CDR3 nucleotides read TGCAGCGTCCTCGCAGATACGCAGTATTTT.

This chain uses TRBV20-1 with TRBJ2-7; a possible D gene is TRBD2 (5 bases). Trimming removed 0 bases at V and 3 bases at J, with 9 bases between. Germline CDR1 DFQATT, CDR2 SNEGSKA (reference sequence). The CDR3 runs 13 residues. CDR3 sequence reads: CSARDSRDYEQYF. CDR3 sequence (DNA): TGCAGTGCTAGAGATTCCCGGGACTACGAGCAGTACTTC.

This chain connects TRBV14 to TRBJ1-2; possibly TRBD1 for D (5 bases). Germline V lookup: CDR1 SGHDN, CDR2 FVKESK. The CDR3 totals 13 residues. The V gene lost 4 bases and the J gene lost 6 bases, with 12 bases spanning the gap. CDR3: CASSPWSGNGYTF. Here the CDR3 DNA reads TGTGCCAGCAGCCCTTGGTCAGGGAATGGCTACACCTTC.